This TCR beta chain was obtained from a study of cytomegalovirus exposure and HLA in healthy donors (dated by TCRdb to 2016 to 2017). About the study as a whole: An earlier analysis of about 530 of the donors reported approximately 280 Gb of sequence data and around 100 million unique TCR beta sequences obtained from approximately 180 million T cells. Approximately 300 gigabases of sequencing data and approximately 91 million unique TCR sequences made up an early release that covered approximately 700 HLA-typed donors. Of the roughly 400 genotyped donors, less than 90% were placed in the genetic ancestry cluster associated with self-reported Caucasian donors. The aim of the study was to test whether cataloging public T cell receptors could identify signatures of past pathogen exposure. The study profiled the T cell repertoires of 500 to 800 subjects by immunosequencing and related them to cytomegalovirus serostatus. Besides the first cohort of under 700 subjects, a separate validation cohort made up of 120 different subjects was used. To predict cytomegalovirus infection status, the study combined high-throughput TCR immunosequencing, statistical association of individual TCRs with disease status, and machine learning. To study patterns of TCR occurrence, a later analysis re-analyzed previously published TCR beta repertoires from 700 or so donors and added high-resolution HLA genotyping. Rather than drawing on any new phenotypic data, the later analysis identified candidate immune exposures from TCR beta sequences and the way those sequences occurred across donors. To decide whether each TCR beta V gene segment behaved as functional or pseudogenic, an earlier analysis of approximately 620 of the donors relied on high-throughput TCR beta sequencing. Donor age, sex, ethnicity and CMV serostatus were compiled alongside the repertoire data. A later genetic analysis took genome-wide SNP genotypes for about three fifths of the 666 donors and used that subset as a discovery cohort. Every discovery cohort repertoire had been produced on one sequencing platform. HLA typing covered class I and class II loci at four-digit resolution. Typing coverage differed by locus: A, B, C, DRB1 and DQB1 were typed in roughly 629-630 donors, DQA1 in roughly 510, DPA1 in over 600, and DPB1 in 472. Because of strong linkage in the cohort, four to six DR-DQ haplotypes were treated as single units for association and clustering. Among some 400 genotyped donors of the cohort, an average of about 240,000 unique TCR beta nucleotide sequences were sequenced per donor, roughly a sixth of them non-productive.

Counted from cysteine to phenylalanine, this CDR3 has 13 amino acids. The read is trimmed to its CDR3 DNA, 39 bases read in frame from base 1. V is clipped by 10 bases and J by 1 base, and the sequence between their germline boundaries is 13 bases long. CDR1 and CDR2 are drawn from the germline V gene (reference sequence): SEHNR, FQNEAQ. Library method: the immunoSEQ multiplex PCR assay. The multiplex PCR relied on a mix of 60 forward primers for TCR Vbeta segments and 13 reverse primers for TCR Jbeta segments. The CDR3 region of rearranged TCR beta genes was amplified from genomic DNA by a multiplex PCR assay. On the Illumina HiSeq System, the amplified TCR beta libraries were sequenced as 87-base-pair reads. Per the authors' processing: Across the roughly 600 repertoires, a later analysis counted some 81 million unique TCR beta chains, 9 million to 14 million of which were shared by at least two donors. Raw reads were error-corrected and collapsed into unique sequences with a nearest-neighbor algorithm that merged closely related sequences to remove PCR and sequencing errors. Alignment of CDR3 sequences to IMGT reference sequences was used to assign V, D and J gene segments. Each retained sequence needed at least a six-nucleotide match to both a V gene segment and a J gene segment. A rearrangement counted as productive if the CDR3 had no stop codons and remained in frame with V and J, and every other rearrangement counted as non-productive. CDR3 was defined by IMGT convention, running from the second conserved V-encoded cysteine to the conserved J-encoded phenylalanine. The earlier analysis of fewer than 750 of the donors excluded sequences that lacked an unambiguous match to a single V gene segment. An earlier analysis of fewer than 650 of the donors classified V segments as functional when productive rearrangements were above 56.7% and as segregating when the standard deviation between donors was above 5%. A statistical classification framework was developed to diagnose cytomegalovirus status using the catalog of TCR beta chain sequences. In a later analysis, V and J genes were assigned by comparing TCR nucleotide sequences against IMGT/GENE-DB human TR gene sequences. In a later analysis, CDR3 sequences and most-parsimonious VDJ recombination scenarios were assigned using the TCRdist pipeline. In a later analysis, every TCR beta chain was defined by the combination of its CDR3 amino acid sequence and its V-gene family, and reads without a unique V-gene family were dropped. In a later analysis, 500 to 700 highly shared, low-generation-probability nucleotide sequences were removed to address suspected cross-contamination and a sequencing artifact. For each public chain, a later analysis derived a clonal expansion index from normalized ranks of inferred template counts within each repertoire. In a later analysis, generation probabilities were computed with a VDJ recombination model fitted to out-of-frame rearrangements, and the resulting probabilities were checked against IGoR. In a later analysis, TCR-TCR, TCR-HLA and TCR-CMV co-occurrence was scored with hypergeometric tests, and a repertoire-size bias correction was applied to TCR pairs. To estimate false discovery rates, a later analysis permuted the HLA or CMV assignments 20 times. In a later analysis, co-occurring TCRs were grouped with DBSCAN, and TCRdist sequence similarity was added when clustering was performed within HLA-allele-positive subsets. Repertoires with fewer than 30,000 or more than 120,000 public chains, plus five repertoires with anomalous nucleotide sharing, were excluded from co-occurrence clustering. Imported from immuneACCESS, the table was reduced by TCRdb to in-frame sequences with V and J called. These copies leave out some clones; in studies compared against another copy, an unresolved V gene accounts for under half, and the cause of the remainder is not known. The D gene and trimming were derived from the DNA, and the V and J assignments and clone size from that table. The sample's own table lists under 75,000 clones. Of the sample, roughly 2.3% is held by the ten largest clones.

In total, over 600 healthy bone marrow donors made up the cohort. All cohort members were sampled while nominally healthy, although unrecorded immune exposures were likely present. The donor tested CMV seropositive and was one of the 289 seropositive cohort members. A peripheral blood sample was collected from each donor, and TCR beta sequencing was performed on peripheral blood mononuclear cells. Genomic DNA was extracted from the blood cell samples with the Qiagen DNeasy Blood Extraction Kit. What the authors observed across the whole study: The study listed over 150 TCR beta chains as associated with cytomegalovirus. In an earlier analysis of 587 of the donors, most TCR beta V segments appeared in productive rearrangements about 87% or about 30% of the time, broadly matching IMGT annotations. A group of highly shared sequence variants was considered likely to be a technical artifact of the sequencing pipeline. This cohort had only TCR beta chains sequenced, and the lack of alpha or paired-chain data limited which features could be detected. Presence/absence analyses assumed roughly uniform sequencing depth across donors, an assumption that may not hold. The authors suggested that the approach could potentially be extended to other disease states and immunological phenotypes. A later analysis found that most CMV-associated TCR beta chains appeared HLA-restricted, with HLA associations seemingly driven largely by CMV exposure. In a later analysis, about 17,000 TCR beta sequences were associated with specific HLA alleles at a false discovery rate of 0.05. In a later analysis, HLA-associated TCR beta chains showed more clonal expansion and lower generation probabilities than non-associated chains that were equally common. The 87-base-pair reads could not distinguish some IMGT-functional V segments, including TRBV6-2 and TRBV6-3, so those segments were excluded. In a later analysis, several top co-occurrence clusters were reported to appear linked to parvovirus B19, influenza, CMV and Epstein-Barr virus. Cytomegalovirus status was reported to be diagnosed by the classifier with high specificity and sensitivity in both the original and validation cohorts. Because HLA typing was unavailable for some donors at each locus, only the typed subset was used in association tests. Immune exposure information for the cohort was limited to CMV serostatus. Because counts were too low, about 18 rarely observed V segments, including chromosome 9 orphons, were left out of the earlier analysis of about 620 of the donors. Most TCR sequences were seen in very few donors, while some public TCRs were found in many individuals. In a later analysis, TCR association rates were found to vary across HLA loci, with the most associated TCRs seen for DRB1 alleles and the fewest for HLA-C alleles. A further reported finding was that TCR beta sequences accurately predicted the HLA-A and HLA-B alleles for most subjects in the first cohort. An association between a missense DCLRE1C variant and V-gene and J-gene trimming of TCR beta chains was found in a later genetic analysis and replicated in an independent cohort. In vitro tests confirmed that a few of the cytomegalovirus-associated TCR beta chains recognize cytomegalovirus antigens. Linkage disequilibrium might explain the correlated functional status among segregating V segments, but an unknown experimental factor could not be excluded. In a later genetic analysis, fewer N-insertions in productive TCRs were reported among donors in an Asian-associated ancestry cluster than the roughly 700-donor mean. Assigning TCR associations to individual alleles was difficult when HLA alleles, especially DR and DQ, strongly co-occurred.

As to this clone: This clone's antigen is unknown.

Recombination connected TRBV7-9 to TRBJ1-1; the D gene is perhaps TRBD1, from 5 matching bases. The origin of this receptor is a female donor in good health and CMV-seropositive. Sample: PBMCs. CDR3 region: CANSGVGNTEAFF. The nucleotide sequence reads TGTGCCAACTCGGGGGTGGGGAACACTGAAGCTTTCTTT. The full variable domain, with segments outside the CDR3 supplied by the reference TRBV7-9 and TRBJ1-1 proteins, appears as DTGVSQNPRHKITKRGQNVTFRCDPISEHNRLYWYRQTLGQGPEFLTYFQNEAQLEKSRLLSDRFSAERPKGSFSTLEIQRTEQGDSAMYLCANSGVGNTEAFFGQGTRLTVV.